This T cell receptor beta chain comes out of a study of radiotherapy plus CTLA-4 blockade in lung cancer (dated by TCRdb to the late 2010s). Background on the whole study: Objective responses occurred in roughly 20% of enrolled patients, and about 30% achieved disease control. What the authors observed across the whole study: After treatment with radiotherapy and ipilimumab, TCR clones that originated in tumors expanded in peripheral blood. Increased serum interferon-beta after radiation, together with early dynamic changes in blood T cell clones, were reported to be the strongest predictors of response.

As to this clone: This receptor's antigen is unknown. No much larger clonotype is one base removed from it; base qualities were not supplied.

The library came from the immunoSEQ multiplex PCR assay. What TCRdb holds here is the immuneACCESS table cut down to in-frame rearrangements. Part of the clones is not present; checked against another copy, under half of the missing clones reflect an unresolved V gene, and the others are unexplained. This sample lists about 90,000 clones; approximately 79% were detected once. The ten largest clones capture over 12% of the sample. In this study, focal radiation therapy paired with CTLA-4 blockade (ipilimumab) was tested in patients who had chemo-refractory metastatic non-small-cell lung cancer. CDR1 and CDR2 are read off the germline V gene as SNHLY and FYNNEI. V has 6 bases trimmed and J has 4 bases trimmed; junction bases matching no gene number 10. Taken from cysteine to phenylalanine, the CDR3 has 15 residues. Of the read, only the CDR3 DNA is kept; its 45 bases are in frame from base 1.

This specimen was peripheral blood, taken from a patient treated with radiotherapy plus ipilimumab. The sequence is built from TRBV2 and TRBJ1-2, and TRBD1 aligns with 8 junction nucleotides. This TCR was recovered from a human donor with non-small cell lung cancer that progressed on radiotherapy plus ipilimumab. This receptor has the CDR3 CASSRTGIYGYGYTF. The bases read TGTGCCAGCAGCAGGACAGGGATTTATGGCTATGGCTACACCTTC.